The 5 T cell receptor beta chains given below trace back to one sample, sequenced in a study of T-cell reconstitution after alpha-beta-depleted transplantation in children. Unique molecular identifiers tagged the TCRbeta library. From the PCR reads, TCRdb called clonotypes with MiXCR, one entry per CDR3 protein. Among around 500,000 distinct CDR3 sequences listed, approximately 12% were seen once. This specimen was PBMCs from the stem cell graft donor, taken from the stem cell graft. These receptors were collected from a human donor who donated a stem cell graft to a child with combined immunodeficiency.

This clonotype was recorded a few times. V gene TRBV7-2 combines with J gene TRBJ2-7; 7 bases line up with TRBD2. V trimming: 3 bases; J trimming: 7 bases; junction bases outside the gene matches: 12. Germline values: CDR1 SGHTA, CDR2 FQGNSA. This CDR3 has 15 residues. The CDR3 sequence is CASSFLAGEMREQYF. The CDR3 bases are TGTGCCAGCAGCTTCTTGGCGGGAGAGATGAGAGAGCAGTACTTC. The whole variable domain, remainder taken from reference TRBV7-2 and TRBJ2-7, is GAGVSQSPSNKVTEKGKDVELRCDPISGHTALYWYRQSLGQGLEFLIYFQGNSAPDKSGLPSDRFSAERTGGSVSTLTIQRTQQEDSAVYLCASSFLAGEMREQYFGPGTRLTVT.

This clonotype was counted ten times or more. V gene TRBV4-1 combines with J gene TRBJ2-5; TRBD2 aligns across 15 bases. Germline assignment: CDR1 MGHRA and CDR2 YSYEKL. CDR3 length: 15 amino acids. V lost 3 bases to trimming and J lost 5 bases; unmatched junction nucleotides: 1. In DNA, the CDR3 is TGCGCCAGCAGCCAGGGGACTAGCGGGGGGGAGACCCAGTACTTC. Translating gives CASSQGTSGGETQYF.

This clonotype was picked up many times. The J gene is TRBJ2-5, the V gene TRBV5-1; the D gene is possibly TRBD2 (5 bases). V was shortened by 4 bases and J by 2 bases, with 15 bases between the two germline ends. CDR3 length: 15 amino acids. Germline V lookup: CDR1 SGHRS, CDR2 YFSETQ. CDR3 DNA sequence: TGCGCCAGCAGCCTGGACCCTAGCATTCAAGAGACCCAGTACTTC. It specifies CASSLDPSIQETQYF.

This clonotype has ten or more counts. Here the CDR3 reads CASSGRDRGMNTEAFF. DNA of the CDR3: TGTGCCAGCAGCGGCCGGGACAGGGGAATGAACACTGAAGCTTTCTTT. The V call is TRBV7-2, the J call TRBJ1-1, with TRBD1 identical over 10 bases. Losses at the gene ends were 5 bases for V and 0 bases for J; bases not matched to a gene: 6. The CDR3 is made up of 16 amino acids. Germline CDR1 reads SGHTA; CDR2 reads FQGNSA.

The chain carries TRBV5-4 and TRBJ2-7; weak D call: TRBD1 (6 bases). The CDR3 has 15 residues. The V gene's germline CDR1 is SGHNT and CDR2 YYREEE (reference sequence). V lost 1 base and J 3 bases, leaving 14 bases between the germline ends. This CDR3 reads CASSLRAGVGYEQYF. The CDR3 DNA sequence: TGTGCCAGCAGCTTGCGTGCAGGGGTGGGCTACGAGCAGTACTTC. Using reference TRBV5-4 and TRBJ2-7 for the parts outside the CDR3, the full variable domain is ETGVTQSPTHLIKTRGQQVTLRCSSQSGHNTVSWYQQALGQGPQFIFQYYREEENGRGNFPPRFSGLQFPNYSSELNVNALELDDSALYLCASSLRAGVGYEQYFGPGTRLTVT.